A selection of T cell receptor beta chains follows, all from one sample in a study of blood T cell repertoires in COVID-19. Method: immunoSEQ multiplex PCR; TCRdb's copy keeps in-frame clones and lacks some. The data hold approximately 130,000 clones, with 70% to 80% observed a single time. The sequencing sample was made of peripheral blood. These receptors all come from a human donor in a cohort sampled during active COVID-19. CDR3s include the opening cysteine and the closing phenylalanine or tryptophan. Each record gives: clone size, V gene, J gene, D gene, CDR3 DNA, CDR3 protein. D genes are given only for firm matches. The size entry is marked missing in some rows and otherwise reads once, few, many or a size class.

clone_size: .
v_call: TRBV5-1
j_call: TRBJ1-2
d_call: .
cdr3_nt: TGCGCCAGCAGCTTGCCGGGGGTAGAATATGGCTACACCTTC
cdr3_aa: CASSLPGVEYGYTF

clone_size: .
v_call: TRBV6-5
j_call: TRBJ1-2
d_call: TRBD1
cdr3_nt: TGTGCCAGCAGTTCGACCGCCAGGGGGTATGGCTACACCTTC
cdr3_aa: CASSSTARGYGYTF

clone_size: few
v_call: TRBV7-2
j_call: TRBJ2-5
d_call: TRBD1
cdr3_nt: TGTGCCAGCAGCTACCCAGACAGGGCAGAGACCCAGTACTTC
cdr3_aa: CASSYPDRAETQYF

clone_size: .
v_call: TRBV5-5
j_call: TRBJ2-2
d_call: .
cdr3_nt: TGTGCCAGCAGCTTGTGGCCGAACACCGGGGAGCTGTTTTTT
cdr3_aa: CASSLWPNTGELFF

clone_size: .
v_call: TRBV5-4
j_call: TRBJ2-1
d_call: .
cdr3_nt: TGTGCCAGCAGCTTTGTGGGCCCGTCATTAAGGGAGACTTACAATGAGCAGTTCTTC
cdr3_aa: CASSFVGPSLRETYNEQFF

clone_size: .
v_call: TRBV2
j_call: TRBJ1-2
d_call: TRBD1
cdr3_nt: TGTGCCAGCAGTCAACAGGGGCTTGAGGGCTACACCTTC
cdr3_aa: CASSQQGLEGYTF

clone_size: .
v_call: TRBV6-6
j_call: TRBJ1-1
d_call: .
cdr3_nt: TGTGCCAGTAGTACAAATCACAGGAACACTGAAGCTTTCTTT
cdr3_aa: CASSTNHRNTEAFF

clone_size: once
v_call: TRBV29-1
j_call: TRBJ1-1
d_call: .
cdr3_nt: TGCAGCGGGCGAGCGCAGGGAAAACACACTGAAGCTTTCTTT
cdr3_aa: CSGRAQGKHTEAFF

clone_size: .
v_call: TRBV7-9
j_call: TRBJ2-5
d_call: TRBD1
cdr3_nt: TGTGCCAGCAGCCTCCGACAGGGGAAGTCCCAAGAGACCCAGTACTTC
cdr3_aa: CASSLRQGKSQETQYF

clone_size: .
v_call: TRBV4-1
j_call: TRBJ2-1
d_call: .
cdr3_nt: TGCGCCAGCAGCCACCTATGGCGGGCACCGAAAGCCTACAATGAGCAGTTCTTC
cdr3_aa: CASSHLWRAPKAYNEQFF

clone_size: few
v_call: TRBV7-9
j_call: TRBJ1-1
d_call: .
cdr3_nt: TGTGCCAGCAGCTTAGTTGGGAGCACTGAAGCTTTCTTT
cdr3_aa: CASSLVGSTEAFF

clone_size: .
v_call: TRBV2
j_call: TRBJ1-1
d_call: .
cdr3_nt: TGTGCCACCTCTATACTTGATCGGACTGAAGCTTTCTTT
cdr3_aa: CATSILDRTEAFF

clone_size: once
v_call: TRBV30
j_call: TRBJ1-1
d_call: .
cdr3_nt: TGTGCCTGGAGACCGGGACAAGGTATCGCTTTCTTT
cdr3_aa: CAWRPGQGIAFF

clone_size: .
v_call: TRBV3-1/TRBV3-2
j_call: TRBJ2-7
d_call: .
cdr3_nt: TGTGCCAGCAGCCAAGGTGGTAGCGTAGAACAGCAGTACTTC
cdr3_aa: CASSQGGSVEQQYF